This record looks at one T cell receptor beta chain sequence and its context. Antigen specificity is unknown. V was cut by 2 bases and J by 3 bases, with 10 bases left in between. This CDR3 spans 15 amino acids. Germline V CDR1 and CDR2: WSHSY, SAAADI. The sample is drawn from a study of radiotherapy plus CTLA-4 blockade in lung cancer. Overall study findings and caveats: Clones derived from tumor TCRs expanded in blood after radiotherapy plus ipilimumab.

Generated by immunoSEQ multiplex PCR, the TCRdb table keeps only in-frame clones and is missing some. The data show about 31,000 clones, around 73% seen once. This receptor was taken from a human donor with non-small cell lung cancer who had stable disease on radiotherapy plus ipilimumab. Sequencing used peripheral blood, obtained from a patient treated with radiotherapy plus ipilimumab. The gene calls are TRBV10-2 and TRBJ1-4; possible D gene TRBD1, 5 bases. DNA for the CDR3: TGCGCCAGCAGTGAGGTCGGGGGGGCTAATGAAAAACTGTTTTTT. As protein: CASSEVGGANEKLFF.